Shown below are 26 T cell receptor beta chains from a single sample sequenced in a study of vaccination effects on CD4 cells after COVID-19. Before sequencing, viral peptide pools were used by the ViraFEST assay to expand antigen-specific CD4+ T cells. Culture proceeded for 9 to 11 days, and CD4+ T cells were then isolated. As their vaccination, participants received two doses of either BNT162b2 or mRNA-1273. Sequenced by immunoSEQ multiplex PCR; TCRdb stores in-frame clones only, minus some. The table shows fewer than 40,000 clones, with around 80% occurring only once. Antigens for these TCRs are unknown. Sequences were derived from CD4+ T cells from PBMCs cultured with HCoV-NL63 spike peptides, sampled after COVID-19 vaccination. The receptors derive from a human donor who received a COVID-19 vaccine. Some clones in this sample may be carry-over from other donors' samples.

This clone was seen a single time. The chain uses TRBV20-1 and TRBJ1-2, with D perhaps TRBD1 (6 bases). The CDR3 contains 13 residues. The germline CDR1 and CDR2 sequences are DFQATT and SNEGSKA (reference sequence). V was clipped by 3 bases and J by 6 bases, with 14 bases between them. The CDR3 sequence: CSASRGGKDGYTF. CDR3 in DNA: TGCAGTGCTAGTCGGGGGGGCAAGGATGGCTACACCTTC.

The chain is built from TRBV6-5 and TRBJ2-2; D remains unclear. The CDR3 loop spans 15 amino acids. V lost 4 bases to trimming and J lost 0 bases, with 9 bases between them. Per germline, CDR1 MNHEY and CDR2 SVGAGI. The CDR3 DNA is TGTGCCAGCAGTTTGGAGACGGCGAACACCGGGGAGCTGTTTTTT. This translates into CASSLETANTGELFF.

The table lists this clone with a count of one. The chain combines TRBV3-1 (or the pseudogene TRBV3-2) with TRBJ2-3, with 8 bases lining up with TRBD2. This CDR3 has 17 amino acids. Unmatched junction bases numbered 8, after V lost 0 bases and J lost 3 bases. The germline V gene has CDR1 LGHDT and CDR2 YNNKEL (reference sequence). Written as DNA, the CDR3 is TGTGCCAGCAGCCAAGAAGGGCGGCGGGGGGCAACAGATACGCAGTATTTT. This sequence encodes CASSQEGRRGATDTQYF.

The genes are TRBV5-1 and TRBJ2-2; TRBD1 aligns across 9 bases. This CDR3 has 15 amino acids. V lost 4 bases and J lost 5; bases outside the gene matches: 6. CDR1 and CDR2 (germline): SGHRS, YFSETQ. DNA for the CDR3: TGCGCCAGCAGCCGGACAGGGGCGTGGACCGGGGAGCTGTTTTTT. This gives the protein CASSRTGAWTGELFF. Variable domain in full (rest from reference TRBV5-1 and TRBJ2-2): KAGVTQTPRYLIKTRGQQVTLSCSPISGHRSVSWYQQTPGQGLQFLFEYFSETQRNKGNFPGRFSGRQFSNSRSEMNVSTLELGDSALYLCASSRTGAWTGELFFGEGSRLTVL.

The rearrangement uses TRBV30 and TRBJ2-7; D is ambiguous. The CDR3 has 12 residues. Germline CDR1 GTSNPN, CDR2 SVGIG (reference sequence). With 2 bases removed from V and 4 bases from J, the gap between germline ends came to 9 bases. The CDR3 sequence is CAWSRSGYEQYV. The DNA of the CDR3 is TGTGCCTGGAGTAGATCCGGATACGAGCAGTACGTC.

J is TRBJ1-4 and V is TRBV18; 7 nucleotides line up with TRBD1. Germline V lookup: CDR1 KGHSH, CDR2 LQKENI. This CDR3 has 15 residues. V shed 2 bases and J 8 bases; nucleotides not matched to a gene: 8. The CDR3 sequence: CASSPAGGMGEKLFF. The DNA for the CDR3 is TGTGCCAGCTCACCAGCAGGGGGAATGGGGGAAAAACTGTTTTTT.

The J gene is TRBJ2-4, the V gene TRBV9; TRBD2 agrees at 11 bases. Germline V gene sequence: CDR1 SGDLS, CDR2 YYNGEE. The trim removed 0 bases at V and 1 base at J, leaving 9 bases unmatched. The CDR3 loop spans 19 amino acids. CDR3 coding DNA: TGTGCCAGCAGCGTAGCGGCTAGCGGGGGGCTTGGGGCCAAAAACATTCAGTACTTC. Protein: CASSVAASGGLGAKNIQYF.

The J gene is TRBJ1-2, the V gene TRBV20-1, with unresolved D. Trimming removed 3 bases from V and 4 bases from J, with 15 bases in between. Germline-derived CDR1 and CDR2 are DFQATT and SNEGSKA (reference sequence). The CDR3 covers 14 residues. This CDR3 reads CSASQERRGYGYTF. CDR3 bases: TGCAGTGCTAGTCAGGAGCGGCGGGGCTATGGCTACACCTTC.

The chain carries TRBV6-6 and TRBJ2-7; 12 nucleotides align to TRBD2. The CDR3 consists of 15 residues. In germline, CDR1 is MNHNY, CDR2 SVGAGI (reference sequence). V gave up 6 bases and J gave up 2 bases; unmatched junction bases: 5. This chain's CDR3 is CASSPSSGGAYEQYV. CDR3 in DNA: TGTGCCAGCAGCCCCTCTAGCGGGGGGGCCTACGAGCAGTACGTC.

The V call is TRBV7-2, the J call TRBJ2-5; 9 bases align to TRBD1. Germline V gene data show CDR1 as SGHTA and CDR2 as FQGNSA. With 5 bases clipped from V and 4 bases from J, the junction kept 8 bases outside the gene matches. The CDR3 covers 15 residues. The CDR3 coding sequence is TGTGCCAGCAGCCCCCAGACAGGGGGTTTAGAGACCCAGTACTTC. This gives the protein CASSPQTGGLETQYF.

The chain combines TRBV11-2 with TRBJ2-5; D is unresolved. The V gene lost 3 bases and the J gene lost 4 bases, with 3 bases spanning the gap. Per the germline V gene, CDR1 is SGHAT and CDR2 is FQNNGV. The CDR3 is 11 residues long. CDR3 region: CASSLGETQYF. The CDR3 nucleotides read TGTGCCAGCAGCTTGGGAGAGACCCAGTACTTC.

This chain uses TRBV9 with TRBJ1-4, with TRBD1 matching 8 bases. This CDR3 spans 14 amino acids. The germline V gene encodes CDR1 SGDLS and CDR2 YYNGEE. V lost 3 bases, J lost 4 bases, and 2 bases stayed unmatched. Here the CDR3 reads CASSAGQGNEKLFF. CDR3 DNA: TGTGCCAGCAGCGCCGGACAGGGTAATGAAAAACTGTTTTTT.

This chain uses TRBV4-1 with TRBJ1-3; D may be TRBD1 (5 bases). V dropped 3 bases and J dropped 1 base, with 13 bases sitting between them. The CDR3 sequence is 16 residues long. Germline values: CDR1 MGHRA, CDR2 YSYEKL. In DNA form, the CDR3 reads TGCGCCAGCAGCCATTTGGGGGGTTTATCTGGAAACACCATATATTTT. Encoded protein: CASSHLGGLSGNTIYF.

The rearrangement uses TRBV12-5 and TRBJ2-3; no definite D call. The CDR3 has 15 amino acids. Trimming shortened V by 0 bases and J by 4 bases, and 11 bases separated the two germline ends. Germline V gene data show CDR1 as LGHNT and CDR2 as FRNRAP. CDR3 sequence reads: CASGLVRTRADTQYF. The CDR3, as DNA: TGTGCTAGTGGTTTGGTACGCACACGAGCAGATACGCAGTATTTT.

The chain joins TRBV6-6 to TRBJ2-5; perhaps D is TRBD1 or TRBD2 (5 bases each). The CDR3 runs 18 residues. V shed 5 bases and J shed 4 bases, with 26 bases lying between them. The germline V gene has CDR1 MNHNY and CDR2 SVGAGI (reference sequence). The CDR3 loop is CASSPRNFGGAWSETQYF. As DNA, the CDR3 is TGTGCCAGCAGTCCTCGAAATTTTGGGGGAGCGTGGTCAGAGACCCAGTACTTC.

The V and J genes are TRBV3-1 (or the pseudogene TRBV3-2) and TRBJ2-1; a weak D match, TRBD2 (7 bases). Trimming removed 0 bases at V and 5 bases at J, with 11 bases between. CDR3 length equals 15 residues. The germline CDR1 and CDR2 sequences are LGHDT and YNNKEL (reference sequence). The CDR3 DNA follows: TGTGCCAGCAGCCAAGAGCCGCGGGGGCACAATGAGCAGTTCTTC. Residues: CASSQEPRGHNEQFF.

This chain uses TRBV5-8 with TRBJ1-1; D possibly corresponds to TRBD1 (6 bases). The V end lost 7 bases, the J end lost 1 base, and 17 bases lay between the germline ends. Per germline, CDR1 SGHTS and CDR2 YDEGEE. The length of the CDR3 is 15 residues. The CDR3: CASPGEEGGNTEAFF. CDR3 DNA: TGTGCCAGCCCGGGAGAAGAGGGGGGGAACACTGAAGCTTTCTTT. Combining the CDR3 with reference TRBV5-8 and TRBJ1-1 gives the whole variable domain EAGVTQSPTHLIKTRGQQATLRCSPISGHTSVYWYQQALGLGLQFLLWYDEGEERNRGNFPPRFSGRQFPNYSSELNVNALELEDSALYLCASPGEEGGNTEAFFGQGTRLTVV.

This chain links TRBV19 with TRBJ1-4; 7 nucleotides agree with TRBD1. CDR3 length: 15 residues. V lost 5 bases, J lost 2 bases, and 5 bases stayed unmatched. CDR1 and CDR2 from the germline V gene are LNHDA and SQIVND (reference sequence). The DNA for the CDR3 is TGTGCCAGTAGTGAACAGGGGCTCACTAATGAAAAACTGTTTTTT. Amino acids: CASSEQGLTNEKLFF. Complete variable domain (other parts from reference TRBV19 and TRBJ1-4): DGGITQSPKYLFRKEGQNVTLSCEQNLNHDAMYWYRQDPGQGLRLIYYSQIVNDFQKGDIAEGYSVSREKKESFPLTVTSAQKNPTAFYLCASSEQGLTNEKLFFGSGTQLSVL.

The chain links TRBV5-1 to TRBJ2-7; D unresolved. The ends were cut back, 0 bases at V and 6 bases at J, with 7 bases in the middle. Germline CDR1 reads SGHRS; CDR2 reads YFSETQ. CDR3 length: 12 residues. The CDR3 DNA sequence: TGCGCCAGCAGCTTGGCCTCGGGCGAGCAGTACGTC. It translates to CASSLASGEQYV.

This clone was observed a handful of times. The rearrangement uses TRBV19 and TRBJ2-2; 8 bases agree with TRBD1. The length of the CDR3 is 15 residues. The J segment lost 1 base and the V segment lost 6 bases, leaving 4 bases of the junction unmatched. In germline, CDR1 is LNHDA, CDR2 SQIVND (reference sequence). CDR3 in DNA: TGTGCCAGTAGCCTACAGGGGGAGAACACCGGGGAGCTGTTTTTT. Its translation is CASSLQGENTGELFF.

The CDR3 region is CASSSQGAGEAFF. The CDR3 DNA reads TGTGCCAGCAGCTCGCAGGGGGCGGGTGAAGCTTTCTTT. This sequence joins TRBV5-5 and TRBJ1-1; 8 bases are a match to TRBD1. CDR1 SGHKS and CDR2 YYEKEE come from the germline V gene (reference sequence). The trim removed 3 bases at V and 7 bases at J, leaving 5 bases unmatched. The CDR3 length is 13 residues.

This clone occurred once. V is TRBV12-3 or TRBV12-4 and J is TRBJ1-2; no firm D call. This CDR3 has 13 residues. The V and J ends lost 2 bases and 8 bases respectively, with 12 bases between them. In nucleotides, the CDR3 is TGTGCCAGCAGTTTACGTCAGGCGGGGGGCTACACCTTC. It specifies CASSLRQAGGYTF.

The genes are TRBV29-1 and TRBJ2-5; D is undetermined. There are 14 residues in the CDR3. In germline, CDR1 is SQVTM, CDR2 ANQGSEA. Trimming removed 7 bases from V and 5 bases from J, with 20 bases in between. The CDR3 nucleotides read TGCAGCGCCCTGAAGTATGCGGAAGGGGAGACCCAGTACTTC. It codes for CSALKYAEGETQYF.

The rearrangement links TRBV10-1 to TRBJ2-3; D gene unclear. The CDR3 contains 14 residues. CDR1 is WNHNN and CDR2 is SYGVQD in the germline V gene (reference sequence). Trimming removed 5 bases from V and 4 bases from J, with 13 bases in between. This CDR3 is CASSLTSRSDTQYF. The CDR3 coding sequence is TGCGCCAGCAGTCTGACCAGCCGCTCAGATACGCAGTATTTT.

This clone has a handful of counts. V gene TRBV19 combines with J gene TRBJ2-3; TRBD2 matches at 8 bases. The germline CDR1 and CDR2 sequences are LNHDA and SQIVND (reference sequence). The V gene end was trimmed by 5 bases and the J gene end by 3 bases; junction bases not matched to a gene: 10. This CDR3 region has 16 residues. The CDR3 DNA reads TGTGCCAGTAGTTCGTTAGCGGGGACGGGAACAGATACGCAGTATTTT. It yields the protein CASSSLAGTGTDTQYF.

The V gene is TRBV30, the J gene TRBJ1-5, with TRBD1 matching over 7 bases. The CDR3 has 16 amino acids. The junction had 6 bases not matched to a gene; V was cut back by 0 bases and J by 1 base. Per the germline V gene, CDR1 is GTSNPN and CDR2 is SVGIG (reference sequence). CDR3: CAWSVQGGASNQPQHF. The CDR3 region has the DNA TGTGCCTGGAGTGTACAAGGGGGCGCGAGCAATCAGCCCCAGCATTTT.